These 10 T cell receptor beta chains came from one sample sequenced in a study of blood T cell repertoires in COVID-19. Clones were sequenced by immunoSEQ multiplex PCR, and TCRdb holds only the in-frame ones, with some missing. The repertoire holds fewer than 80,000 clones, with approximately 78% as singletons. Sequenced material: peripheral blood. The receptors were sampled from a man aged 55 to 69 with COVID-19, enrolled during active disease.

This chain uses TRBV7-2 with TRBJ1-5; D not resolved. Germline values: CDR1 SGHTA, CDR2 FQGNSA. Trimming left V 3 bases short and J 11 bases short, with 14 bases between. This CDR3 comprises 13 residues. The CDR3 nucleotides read TGTGCCAGCAGCTTGTCCGAGGGAGACTCCCAGCATTTT. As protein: CASSLSEGDSQHF.

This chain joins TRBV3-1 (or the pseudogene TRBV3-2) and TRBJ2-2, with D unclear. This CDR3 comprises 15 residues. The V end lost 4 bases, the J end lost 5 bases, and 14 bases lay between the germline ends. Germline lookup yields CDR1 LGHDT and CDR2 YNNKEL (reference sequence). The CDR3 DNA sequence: TGTGCCAGCAGCCTACTATTTGATGGGACCGGGGAGCTGTTTTTT. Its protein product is CASSLLFDGTGELFF.

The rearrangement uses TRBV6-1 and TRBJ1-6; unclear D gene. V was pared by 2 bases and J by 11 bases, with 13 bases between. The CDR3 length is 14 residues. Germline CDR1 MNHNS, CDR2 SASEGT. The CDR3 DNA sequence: TGTGCCAGCAGTGAATACCGCCCGAGTGCACCCCTCCACTTT. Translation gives CASSEYRPSAPLHF.

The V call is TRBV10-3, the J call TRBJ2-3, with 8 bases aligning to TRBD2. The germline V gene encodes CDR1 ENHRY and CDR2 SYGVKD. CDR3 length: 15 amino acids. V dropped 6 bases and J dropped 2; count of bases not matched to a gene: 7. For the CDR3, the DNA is TGTGCCATCAGGGCGGGACTAGAAATCACAGATACGCAGTATTTT. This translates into CAIRAGLEITDTQYF.

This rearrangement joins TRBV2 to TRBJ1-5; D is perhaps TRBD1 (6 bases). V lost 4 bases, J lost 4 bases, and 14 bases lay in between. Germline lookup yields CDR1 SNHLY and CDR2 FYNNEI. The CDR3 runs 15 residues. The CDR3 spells CASSVGGRGNQPQHF. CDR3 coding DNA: TGTGCCAGCAGTGTGGGAGGGAGGGGGAATCAGCCCCAGCATTTT.

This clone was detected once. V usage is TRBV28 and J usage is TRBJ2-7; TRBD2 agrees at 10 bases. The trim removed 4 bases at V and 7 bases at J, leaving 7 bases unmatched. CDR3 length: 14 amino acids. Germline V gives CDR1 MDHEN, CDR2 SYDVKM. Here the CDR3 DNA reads TGTGCCAGCAGTTACTCAGCGGGGGGGCAAGAGCAGTACTTC. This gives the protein CASSYSAGGQEQYF. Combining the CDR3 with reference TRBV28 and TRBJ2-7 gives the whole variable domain DVKVTQSSRYLVKRTGEKVFLECVQDMDHENMFWYRQDPGLGLRLIYFSYDVKMKEKGDIPEGYSVSREKKERFSLILESASTNQTSMYLCASSYSAGGQEQYFGPGTRLTVT.

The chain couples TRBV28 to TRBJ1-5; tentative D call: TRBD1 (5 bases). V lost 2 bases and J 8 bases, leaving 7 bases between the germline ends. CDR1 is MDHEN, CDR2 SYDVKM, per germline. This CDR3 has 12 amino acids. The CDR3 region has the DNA TGTGCCAGCAGTTTAGGGGGGGAGCCCCAGCATTTT. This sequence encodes CASSLGGEPQHF.

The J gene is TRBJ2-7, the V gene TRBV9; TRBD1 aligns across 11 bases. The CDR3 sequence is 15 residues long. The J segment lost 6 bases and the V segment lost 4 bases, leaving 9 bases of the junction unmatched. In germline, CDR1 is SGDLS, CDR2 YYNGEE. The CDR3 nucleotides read TGTGCCAGCAGCCCCTTGGGACAGGGGGTCGGCGAGCAGTACTTC. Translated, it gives CASSPLGQGVGEQYF.

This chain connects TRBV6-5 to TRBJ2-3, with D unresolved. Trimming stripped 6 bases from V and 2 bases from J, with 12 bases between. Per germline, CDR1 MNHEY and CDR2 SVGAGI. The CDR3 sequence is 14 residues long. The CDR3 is CASSPLRDTDTQYF. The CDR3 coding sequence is TGTGCCAGCAGCCCCCTCCGAGACACAGATACGCAGTATTTT.

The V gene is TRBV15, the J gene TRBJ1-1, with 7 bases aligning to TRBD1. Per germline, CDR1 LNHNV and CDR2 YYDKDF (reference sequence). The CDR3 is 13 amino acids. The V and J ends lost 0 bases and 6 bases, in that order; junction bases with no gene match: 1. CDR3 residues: CATSRDQGAEAFF. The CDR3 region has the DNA TGTGCCACCAGCAGAGATCAGGGGGCTGAAGCTTTCTTT.